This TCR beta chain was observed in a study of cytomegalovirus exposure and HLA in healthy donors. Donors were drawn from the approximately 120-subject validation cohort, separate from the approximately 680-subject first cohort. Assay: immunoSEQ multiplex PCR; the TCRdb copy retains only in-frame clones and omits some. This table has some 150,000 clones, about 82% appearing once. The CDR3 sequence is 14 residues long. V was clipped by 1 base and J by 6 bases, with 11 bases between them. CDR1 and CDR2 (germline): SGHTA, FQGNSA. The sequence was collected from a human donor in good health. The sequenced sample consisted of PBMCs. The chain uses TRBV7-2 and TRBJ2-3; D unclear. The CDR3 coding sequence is TGTGCCAGCAGCTTAGTGAGCACCTGGGATACGCAGTATTTT. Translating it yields CASSLVSTWDTQYF.